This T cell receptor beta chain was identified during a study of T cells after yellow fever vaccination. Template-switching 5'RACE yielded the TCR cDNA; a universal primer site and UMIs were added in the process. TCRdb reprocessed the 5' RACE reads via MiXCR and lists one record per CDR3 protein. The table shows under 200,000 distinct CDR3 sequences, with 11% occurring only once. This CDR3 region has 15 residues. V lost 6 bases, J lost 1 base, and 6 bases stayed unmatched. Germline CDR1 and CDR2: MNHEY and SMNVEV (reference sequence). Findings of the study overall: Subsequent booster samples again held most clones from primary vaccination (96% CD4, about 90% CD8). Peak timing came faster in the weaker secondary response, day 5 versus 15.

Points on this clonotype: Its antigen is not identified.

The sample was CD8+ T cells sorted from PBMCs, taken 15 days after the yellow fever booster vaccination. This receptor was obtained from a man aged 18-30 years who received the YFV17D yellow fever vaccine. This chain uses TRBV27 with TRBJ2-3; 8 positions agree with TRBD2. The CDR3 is CASRPSTSGTDTQYF. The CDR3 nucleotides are TGTGCCAGCAGACCATCGACTAGCGGCACAGATACGCAGTATTTT.